A selection of T cell receptor beta chains follows, all from one sample in a study of metastatic and nonmetastatic thyroid tumors. With MiXCR, TCRdb called clones anew from the PCR reads. In the table there are around 15,000 clones, approximately 32% of which are singletons. The sequencing sample was made of blood. All receptors derive from a female donor with papillary thyroid cancer or a benign thyroid nodule (not recorded which). Some clones in this sample may be carry-over from other donors' samples. The CDR3 runs from the conserved cysteine through the conserved F or W. Each record gives: D gene, V gene, J gene, clone size, CDR3 protein, CDR3 DNA. The D gene is left open where the match is weak. Size values are once, few and many counts, or a class for expanded clones, and some rows have none.

d_call: NA; v_call: TRBV3-1; j_call: TRBJ1-1; clone_size: many; cdr3_aa: CASSQGPNTEAFF; cdr3_nt: TGTGCCAGCAGCCAGGGGCCGAACACTGAAGCTTTCTTT
d_call: TRBD2; v_call: TRBV4-2; j_call: TRBJ2-1; clone_size: NA; cdr3_aa: CASSQEVAGAGAGEQFF; cdr3_nt: TGTGCCAGCAGCCAAGAAGTCGCGGGAGCTGGGGCTGGTGAGCAGTTCTTC
d_call: NA; v_call: TRBV12-3/TRBV12-4; j_call: TRBJ1-1; clone_size: NA; cdr3_aa: CASRIGWTEAFF; cdr3_nt: TGTGCCAGCAGGATAGGGTGGACTGAAGCTTTCTTT
d_call: TRBD2; v_call: TRBV5-6; j_call: TRBJ2-2; clone_size: NA; cdr3_aa: CASSWTSGTGELFF; cdr3_nt: TGTGCCAGCAGCTGGACTAGCGGAACCGGGGAGCTGTTTTTT
d_call: NA; v_call: TRBV15; j_call: TRBJ2-1; clone_size: many; cdr3_aa: CATSSTTRTEEFF; cdr3_nt: TGTGCCACCAGCTCGACAACCAGGACCGAGGAGTTCTTC
d_call: NA; v_call: TRBV5-4; j_call: TRBJ2-6; clone_size: many; cdr3_aa: CASSLDVETSGANVLTF; cdr3_nt: TGTGCCAGCAGCTTGGACGTAGAGACCTCTGGGGCCAACGTCCTGACTTTC
d_call: NA; v_call: TRBV11-2; j_call: TRBJ1-1; clone_size: NA; cdr3_aa: CASSLDQGNTVAFF; cdr3_nt: TGTGCCAGCAGCTTAGATCAGGGGAATACTGTAGCTTTCTTT
d_call: NA; v_call: TRBV20-1; j_call: TRBJ1-6; clone_size: NA; cdr3_aa: CSARDLSLGDNSPLHF; cdr3_nt: TGCAGTGCTAGAGACCTTTCTCTCGGCGATAATTCACCCCTCCACTTT
d_call: NA; v_call: TRBV7-8; j_call: TRBJ1-5; clone_size: NA; cdr3_aa: CASSLAQSTQPQHF; cdr3_nt: TGTGCCAGCAGCTTAGCGCAGAGCACACAGCCCCAGCATTTT
d_call: TRBD1; v_call: TRBV20-1; j_call: TRBJ2-7; clone_size: few; cdr3_aa: CSAGGRQGAGEQYF; cdr3_nt: TGCAGTGCTGGGGGGCGACAGGGGGCGGGAGAGCAGTACTTC
d_call: NA; v_call: TRBV11-2; j_call: TRBJ2-7; clone_size: NA; cdr3_aa: CASSLSIDSSYEQYF; cdr3_nt: TGTGCCAGCAGCTTATCTATCGACAGCTCCTACGAGCAGTACTTC
d_call: TRBD2; v_call: TRBV19; j_call: TRBJ2-7; clone_size: medium-sized; cdr3_aa: CASRGQTSGSNEQYF; cdr3_nt: TGTGCCAGTAGGGGACAGACTAGCGGGAGTAACGAGCAGTACTTC
d_call: NA; v_call: TRBV5-8; j_call: TRBJ2-3; clone_size: NA; cdr3_aa: CASKKEGTDTQYF; cdr3_nt: TGTGCCAGCAAGAAAGAGGGAACAGATACGCAGTATTTT
d_call: NA; v_call: TRBV30; j_call: TRBJ1-5; clone_size: NA; cdr3_aa: CAWSPPGLFQPQHF; cdr3_nt: TGTGCCTGGAGTCCCCCAGGGTTGTTTCAGCCCCAGCATTTT
d_call: NA; v_call: TRBV6-2/TRBV6-3; j_call: TRBJ1-2; clone_size: few; cdr3_aa: CASIYGFTYGYTF; cdr3_nt: TGTGCCAGCATCTACGGTTTCACCTATGGCTACACCTTC
d_call: NA; v_call: TRBV4-3; j_call: TRBJ2-3; clone_size: NA; cdr3_aa: CASCPWTTGMGDTQYF; cdr3_nt: TGCGCCAGCTGCCCCTGGACTACCGGGATGGGGGATACGCAGTATTTT
d_call: NA; v_call: TRBV27; j_call: TRBJ1-2; clone_size: NA; cdr3_aa: CASSISAGNYGYTF; cdr3_nt: TGTGCCAGCAGCATTTCCGCAGGTAACTATGGCTACACCTTC
d_call: TRBD1; v_call: TRBV9; j_call: TRBJ1-3; clone_size: few; cdr3_aa: CAGSIGTGGNTIYF; cdr3_nt: TGTGCCGGCAGCATTGGGACAGGGGGAAACACCATATATTTT
d_call: NA; v_call: TRBV18; j_call: TRBJ2-1; clone_size: medium-sized; cdr3_aa: CASSPPTRNNEQFF; cdr3_nt: TGTGCCAGCTCACCACCCACTAGAAACAATGAGCAGTTCTTC
d_call: NA; v_call: TRBV20-1; j_call: TRBJ2-1; clone_size: NA; cdr3_aa: CSAQRFSENEQFF; cdr3_nt: TGCAGTGCTCAGAGGTTCTCCGAAAATGAGCAGTTCTTC
d_call: TRBD2; v_call: TRBV7-3; j_call: TRBJ2-2; clone_size: NA; cdr3_aa: CASSTSGTSSSGTGELFF; cdr3_nt: TGTGCCAGCAGCACTTCCGGGACTAGCTCATCCGGAACCGGGGAGCTGTTTTTT
d_call: TRBD1; v_call: TRBV7-6; j_call: TRBJ1-2; clone_size: once; cdr3_aa: CASSSAPGQLLGYTF; cdr3_nt: TGTGCCAGCAGCTCTGCGCCGGGACAGCTTTTGGGCTACACCTTC
d_call: NA; v_call: TRBV5-8; j_call: TRBJ2-5; clone_size: NA; cdr3_aa: CASSPWGSSEQETQYF; cdr3_nt: TGTGCCAGCAGCCCTTGGGGTAGCTCGGAGCAAGAGACCCAGTACTTC
d_call: NA; v_call: TRBV19; j_call: TRBJ1-5; clone_size: medium-sized; cdr3_aa: CASSNAIYSNQPQHF; cdr3_nt: TGTGCCAGTAGTAACGCGATTTATAGCAATCAGCCCCAGCATTTT
d_call: TRBD1; v_call: TRBV19; j_call: TRBJ1-2; clone_size: NA; cdr3_aa: CASSDRDGGYTF; cdr3_nt: TGTGCCAGTAGCGACAGGGACGGTGGCTACACCTTC
d_call: TRBD2; v_call: TRBV4-3; j_call: TRBJ2-7; clone_size: NA; cdr3_aa: CASSQELAGTYEQYF; cdr3_nt: TGCGCCAGCAGCCAAGAGCTAGCGGGAACCTACGAGCAGTACTTC
d_call: NA; v_call: TRBV10-3; j_call: TRBJ2-5; clone_size: many; cdr3_aa: CAISESGGATLGQTQYF; cdr3_nt: TGTGCCATCAGTGAGTCCGGTGGGGCCACACTAGGTCAGACCCAGTACTTC
d_call: TRBD1; v_call: TRBV18; j_call: TRBJ1-5; clone_size: NA; cdr3_aa: CASSLRQGWGCNQPQNF; cdr3_nt: TGTGCAAGCTCACTCCGACAGGGTTGGGGGTGCAATCAGCCCCAGAATTTT
d_call: NA; v_call: TRBV5-1; j_call: TRBJ2-7; clone_size: NA; cdr3_aa: CASLLGRPHEQYF; cdr3_nt: TGCGCCAGCTTGCTGGGACGACCCCACGAGCAGTACTTC
d_call: NA; v_call: TRBV9; j_call: TRBJ1-6; clone_size: medium-sized; cdr3_aa: CASSVRQNNSPLHF; cdr3_nt: TGTGCCAGCAGCGTACGGCAGAATAATTCACCCCTCCACTTT
d_call: TRBD2; v_call: TRBV12-3/TRBV12-4; j_call: TRBJ2-7; clone_size: NA; cdr3_aa: CASSSLGGAAGTSLSYEQYF; cdr3_nt: TGTGCCAGCAGTTCCCTAGGGGGGGCGGCCGGGACTAGCCTCTCCTACGAGCAGTACTTC
d_call: NA; v_call: TRBV6-5; j_call: TRBJ1-6; clone_size: medium-sized; cdr3_aa: CASSYSSRNAGPYNSPLHF; cdr3_nt: TGTGCCAGCAGTTACTCCTCACGAAACGCGGGTCCCTATAATTCACCCCTCCACTTT
d_call: NA; v_call: TRBV28; j_call: TRBJ1-5; clone_size: many; cdr3_aa: CASSPTGPQHF; cdr3_nt: TGTGCCAGCTCCCCCACGGGGCCCCAGCATTTT
d_call: TRBD1; v_call: TRBV18; j_call: TRBJ1-2; clone_size: NA; cdr3_aa: CSSSPGPGTGANYGYTF; cdr3_nt: TGTTCCAGCTCACCGGGCCCAGGGACAGGCGCCAACTATGGCTACACCTTC
d_call: NA; v_call: TRBV4-1; j_call: TRBJ2-2; clone_size: NA; cdr3_aa: CASSQDSNTGELFF; cdr3_nt: TGCGCCAGCAGCCAAGATTCCAACACCGGGGAGCTGTTTTTT
d_call: TRBD2; v_call: TRBV5-1; j_call: TRBJ2-1; clone_size: medium-sized; cdr3_aa: CASSLDSGRANEQFF; cdr3_nt: TGCGCCAGCAGCTTGGATAGCGGGAGGGCCAATGAGCAGTTCTTC
d_call: NA; v_call: TRBV11-2; j_call: TRBJ1-1; clone_size: many; cdr3_aa: CASSLDLEAHTEAFF; cdr3_nt: TGTGCCAGCAGCTTAGATTTGGAAGCACACACTGAAGCTTTCTTT
d_call: NA; v_call: TRBV19; j_call: TRBJ2-7; clone_size: few; cdr3_aa: CASSATGKLYEQYF; cdr3_nt: TGTGCCAGTAGTGCGACAGGTAAACTATACGAGCAGTACTTC
d_call: TRBD1; v_call: TRBV6-1; j_call: TRBJ1-5; clone_size: few; cdr3_aa: CASSKTLQGPNQPQHF; cdr3_nt: TGTGCCAGCAGTAAAACGTTACAGGGGCCCAATCAGCCCCAGCATTTT
d_call: NA; v_call: TRBV3-1; j_call: TRBJ1-6; clone_size: many; cdr3_aa: CASSQGSGGLRSSPLHF; cdr3_nt: TGTGCCAGCAGCCAAGGTAGTGGGGGGCTGCGGTCGTCACCCCTCCACTTT
d_call: TRBD2; v_call: TRBV10-3; j_call: TRBJ2-7; clone_size: NA; cdr3_aa: CATGLAGYEQYF; cdr3_nt: TGTGCCACCGGTCTAGCGGGATACGAGCAGTACTTC
d_call: NA; v_call: TRBV5-8; j_call: TRBJ1-2; clone_size: NA; cdr3_aa: CASSLRSGDYGYPF; cdr3_nt: TGTGCCAGCAGCTTGCGGTCAGGCGACTATGGCTACCCCTTC
d_call: NA; v_call: TRBV6-1; j_call: TRBJ2-5; clone_size: many; cdr3_aa: CASSFQETQYF; cdr3_nt: TGTGCCAGCAGCTTCCAAGAGACCCAGTACTTC
d_call: TRBD2; v_call: TRBV6-6; j_call: TRBJ2-1; clone_size: few; cdr3_aa: CASSYGGGRVFF; cdr3_nt: TGTGCCAGCAGTTACGGGGGCGGGAGGGTGTTCTTC
d_call: TRBD1; v_call: TRBV5-1; j_call: TRBJ2-2; clone_size: medium-sized; cdr3_aa: CASSLETGMNTGELFF; cdr3_nt: TGCGCCAGCAGCTTAGAGACAGGGATGAACACCGGGGAGCTGTTTTTT
d_call: NA; v_call: TRBV6-4; j_call: TRBJ1-5; clone_size: many; cdr3_aa: CASSGAPQGNQPQHF; cdr3_nt: TGTGCCAGCAGTGGGGCACCCCAGGGCAATCAGCCCCAGCATTTT
d_call: NA; v_call: TRBV19; j_call: TRBJ1-2; clone_size: NA; cdr3_aa: CASSIDQAGRDGYTF; cdr3_nt: TGTGCCAGTAGTATAGATCAGGCTGGACGGGATGGCTACACCTTC
d_call: TRBD1; v_call: TRBV5-1; j_call: TRBJ1-1; clone_size: medium-sized; cdr3_aa: CASSGTGDTEAFF; cdr3_nt: TGCGCCAGCAGCGGGACAGGCGACACTGAAGCTTTCTTT
d_call: NA; v_call: TRBV2; j_call: TRBJ1-3; clone_size: medium-sized; cdr3_aa: CASSPDRRGNTIYF; cdr3_nt: TGTGCCAGCAGTCCTGACAGGCGGGGAAACACCATATATTTT
d_call: TRBD2; v_call: TRBV6-5; j_call: TRBJ2-3; clone_size: NA; cdr3_aa: CASSWVSGGDTQYF; cdr3_nt: TGTGCCAGCAGTTGGGTCTCGGGGGGGGATACGCAGTATTTT
d_call: TRBD1; v_call: TRBV6-8; j_call: TRBJ1-5; clone_size: medium-sized; cdr3_aa: CASSDAGTANQPQHF; cdr3_nt: TGTGCCAGCAGTGACGCCGGGACAGCAAATCAGCCCCAGCATTTT
d_call: NA; v_call: TRBV12-3/TRBV12-4; j_call: TRBJ1-3; clone_size: medium-sized; cdr3_aa: CASTPQVSGNTIYF; cdr3_nt: TGTGCCAGCACCCCACAGGTCTCTGGAAACACCATATATTTT
d_call: NA; v_call: TRBV24-1; j_call: TRBJ2-3; clone_size: few; cdr3_aa: CATSYWGSDTQYF; cdr3_nt: TGTGCCACCAGTTATTGGGGGTCAGATACGCAGTATTTT